The 2 T cell receptor beta chains below come from one sample, sequenced in a study of lymphopenia after photon versus proton radiotherapy. The assay was immunoSEQ multiplex PCR, and TCRdb's table has in-frame clones only and misses some. The sample contains roughly 4,400 clones, 60% to 80% of which appear only once. Sample: peripheral blood, taken from a patient treated with proton-based radiotherapy. The receptors shown here come from a man older than 75 with esophageal cancer.

The chain couples TRBV6-6 to TRBJ2-2, with D perhaps TRBD2 (5 bases). V was trimmed by 7 bases and J by 4 bases, leaving 13 bases between them. Per germline, CDR1 MNHNY and CDR2 SVGAGI (reference sequence). The CDR3 contains 14 residues. As DNA, the CDR3 is TGTGCCAGCATTCGAGGACTCGGCACCGGGGAGCTGTTTTTT. As protein: CASIRGLGTGELFF.

The rearrangement joins TRBV10-3 to TRBJ2-2; 10 nucleotides align to TRBD1. J lost 6 bases, V lost 7 bases, and 5 bases had no gene match. Looked up from germline, CDR1 is ENHRY and CDR2 is SYGVKD. The CDR3 contains 14 residues. Here the CDR3 DNA reads TGTGCCATCAAGGGACAGGGGTTGGCCGGGGAGCTGTTTTTT. This sequence encodes CAIKGQGLAGELFF.